This T cell receptor (beta chain) was observed in a study of OX40 agonist ivuxolimab in advanced cancers. Study-wide results and caveats: The average count of expanded clones was higher among CD8+ T cells than among CD4+.

Of note for this clone: Its antigen is currently unknown.

V lost 6 bases to trimming and J lost 7 bases, with 16 bases between them. The V gene's germline CDR1 is LNHDA and CDR2 SQIVND (reference sequence). CDR3 size: 14 residues. Data came from immunoSEQ multiplex PCR; TCRdb stores just in-frame clones and leaves some out. The table shows tens of thousands of clones, with around 89% occurring only once. Source: CD4+ or CD8+ T cells sorted from blood, taken in a trial of the OX40 agonist ivuxolimab. The chain employs TRBV19 and TRBJ2-1, with D perhaps TRBD1 or TRBD2 (5 bases each). The receptor's source is an adult with an advanced solid tumor such as melanoma, head and neck, liver or kidney cancer. The CDR3 region is CASSPGASFNEQFF. The CDR3 coding sequence is TGTGCCAGTAGCCCCGGGGCTAGCTTTAATGAGCAGTTCTTC.